The 22 T cell receptor beta chains reported below all come from one sample, sequenced in a study of blood T cell repertoires in COVID-19. Method: immunoSEQ multiplex PCR; TCRdb's copy keeps in-frame clones and lacks some. The data contain about 300,000 clones, just under 90% of them singletons. Sequenced sample: peripheral blood. The receptors shown here come from a woman in her fifties or sixties with COVID-19, enrolled during active disease.

V and J are TRBV18 and TRBJ1-5; no firm D call. The length of the CDR3 is 15 residues. V lost 2 bases to trimming and J lost 4 bases, with 12 bases between them. CDR1 KGHSH and CDR2 LQKENI come from the germline V gene. CDR3 residues: CASSPTNSFNQPQHF. DNA of the CDR3: TGTGCCAGCTCACCAACGAACAGCTTTAATCAGCCCCAGCATTTT.

This clone showed up just a few times. The rearrangement uses TRBV2 and TRBJ1-6; 8 bases match TRBD1. Trimming cost V 5 bases and J 6 bases; bases outside gene matches: 3. CDR3 length: 14 residues. Germline-derived CDR1 and CDR2 are SNHLY and FYNNEI. CDR3 region: CASSRQGFNSPLHF. CDR3 nucleotide sequence: TGTGCCAGCAGTAGACAGGGGTTTAATTCACCCCTCCACTTT.

V is TRBV14 and J is TRBJ1-1; no reliable D call. With 0 bases removed from V and 11 bases from J, the gap between germline ends came to 10 bases. CDR3 size: 12 residues. CDR1 is SGHDN, CDR2 FVKESK, per germline. CDR3 sequence reads: CASSQERHRAFF. For the CDR3, the DNA is TGTGCCAGCAGCCAAGAGAGGCATAGGGCTTTCTTT. Filled out from reference TRBV14 and TRBJ1-1, the complete variable domain reads EAGVTQFPSHSVIEKGQTVTLRCDPISGHDNLYWYRRVMGKEIKFLLHFVKESKQDESGMPNNRFLAERTGGTYSTLKVQPAELEDSGVYFCASSQERHRAFFGQGTRLTVV.

The rearrangement joins TRBV10-3 to TRBJ1-1, with 7 bases aligning to TRBD1. Germline-derived CDR1 and CDR2 are ENHRY and SYGVKD. V lost 2 bases and J lost 6; bases outside the gene matches: 3. This CDR3 is 13 amino acids long. CDR3 sequence (DNA): TGTGCCATCAGTGAGACAGGGGAAGCTGAAGCTTTCTTT. Translating it yields CAISETGEAEAFF.

The chain recombines TRBV5-1 with TRBJ2-7, with 9 bases that match TRBD1. CDR1 SGHRS and CDR2 YFSETQ come from the germline V gene. V was clipped by 5 bases and J by 2 bases; unmatched bases: 5. This CDR3 region has 14 residues. CDR3 bases: TGCGCCAGCAGTGGACAGGGGTTCCCCTACGAGCAGTACTTC. Protein sequence: CASSGQGFPYEQYF. The full variable domain, rest sourced from reference TRBV5-1 and TRBJ2-7, is KAGVTQTPRYLIKTRGQQVTLSCSPISGHRSVSWYQQTPGQGLQFLFEYFSETQRNKGNFPGRFSGRQFSNSRSEMNVSTLELGDSALYLCASSGQGFPYEQYFGPGTRLTVT.

The V and J genes are TRBV13 and TRBJ2-1; 9 bases map to TRBD1. The V segment lost 8 bases and the J segment 6 bases; nucleotides outside the gene matches: 5. The CDR3 loop spans 13 amino acids. Germline-derived CDR1 and CDR2 are PRHDT and FYEKMQ (reference sequence). CDR3 sequence reads: CASGTGRPNEQFF. DNA for the CDR3: TGTGCCAGCGGGACAGGGAGACCCAATGAGCAGTTCTTC.

The chain links TRBV5-4 to TRBJ1-6, with 7 bases identical to TRBD1. The V gene's germline CDR1 is SGHNT and CDR2 YYREEE (reference sequence). The CDR3 spans 15 residues. J was trimmed by 10 bases and V by 3 bases; bases with no gene match: 10. The CDR3 DNA reads TGTGCCAGCAGCTCCCAGACAGGGCTGGGATCACCCCTCCACTTT. It encodes CASSSQTGLGSPLHF.

The rearrangement uses TRBV7-7 and TRBJ1-1, with no clear D. Germline V CDR1 and CDR2: SSHAT, FNYEAQ (reference sequence). This CDR3 has 12 residues. V dropped 11 bases and J dropped 1 base, with 11 bases sitting between them. The CDR3 sequence is CAGRRENTEAFF. For the CDR3, the DNA is TGTGCCGGGCGGCGGGAGAACACTGAAGCTTTCTTT.

Here the CDR3 DNA reads TGTGCCAGCAGCGCCAACGACAGGGCGGACACCATATATTTT. As protein: CASSANDRADTIYF. The chain employs TRBV9 and TRBJ1-3; 7 positions agree with TRBD1. The germline V gene has CDR1 SGDLS and CDR2 YYNGEE. Germline trimming cut 3 bases from V and 8 bases from J; bases unmatched to any gene: 8. The length of the CDR3 is 14 residues.

The table lists this clone with a count of one. The rearrangement uses TRBV25-1 and TRBJ2-2; 7 bases align to TRBD1. This CDR3 is built from 15 residues. The ends lost 5 bases at V and 6 bases at J; junction bases unmatched: 9. Per germline, CDR1 MGHDK and CDR2 SYGVNS. CDR3 loop: CASSFVQGFAGELFF. CDR3 sequence (DNA): TGTGCCAGCAGTTTTGTACAGGGGTTCGCCGGGGAGCTGTTTTTT.

The genes are TRBV6-5 and TRBJ1-1, with D possibly matching TRBD1 (5 bases). V shed 5 bases and J shed 1 base, with 14 bases lying between them. CDR3 length: 15 amino acids. The germline V gene has CDR1 MNHEY and CDR2 SVGAGI. CDR3 protein: CASSRGGTTNTEAFF. DNA of the CDR3: TGTGCCAGCAGTCGTGGCGGGACCACGAACACTGAAGCTTTCTTT.

The chain joins TRBV24-1 to TRBJ1-5, with D tentatively TRBD1 (5 bases). The CDR3 runs 15 residues. Trimming removed 7 bases from V and 5 bases from J, with 17 bases in between. Germline V gives CDR1 KGHDR, CDR2 SFDVKD. This CDR3 reads CATSSRVICDQPQHF. CDR3 DNA sequence: TGTGCCACCAGCTCCAGGGTTATCTGCGATCAGCCCCAGCATTTT.

The chain couples TRBV5-1 to TRBJ1-2; a weak D match, TRBD1 (5 bases). CDR1 and CDR2 from the germline V gene are SGHRS and YFSETQ. The V gene lost 3 bases and the J gene lost 4 bases, with 13 bases spanning the gap. The CDR3 extends over 14 amino acids. The CDR3 bases are TGCGCCAGCAGCTCTCAGGGTGCAGCCTATGGCTACACCTTC. Translated: CASSSQGAAYGYTF.

The chain combines TRBV2 with TRBJ2-7; 8 nucleotides agree with TRBD2. V lost 8 bases and J lost 12; bases outside the gene matches: 12. Germline-derived CDR1 and CDR2 are SNHLY and FYNNEI. The CDR3 has 12 amino acids. For the CDR3, the DNA is TGTGCCAGCGAGGCCGGGAGGGCCTCGTTGTACTTC. As protein: CASEAGRASLYF.

Turning to this clone: This same CDR3 is encoded by further DNA sequences in the sample. The chain couples TRBV30 to TRBJ1-5; D is possibly TRBD1 (6 bases). The CDR3 consists of 15 residues. In germline, CDR1 is GTSNPN, CDR2 SVGIG (reference sequence). Trimming stripped 0 bases from V and 0 bases from J, with 9 bases between. CDR3 protein: CAWSVGRGSNQPQHF. CDR3 bases: TGTGCCTGGAGTGTTGGCAGGGGTAGCAATCAGCCCCAGCATTTT.

This chain connects TRBV5-4 to TRBJ2-7; the D is unclear. From germline, CDR1 is SGHNT and CDR2 YYREEE (reference sequence). The CDR3 has 14 amino acids. Between the trimmed V and J ends, which lost 1 base and 6 bases, there was a span of 14 bases. The CDR3 region is CASSLSSLGSEQYF. CDR3 DNA sequence: TGTGCCAGCAGCTTGAGCAGCCTAGGAAGCGAGCAGTACTTC.

This chain links TRBV5-1 with TRBJ2-5; TRBD2 matches 10 bases. The CDR3 runs 16 residues. Germline CDR1 SGHRS, CDR2 YFSETQ. Losses at the gene ends were 0 bases for V and 5 bases for J; bases not matched to a gene: 7. CDR3 bases: TGCGCCAGCAGCTTGGTATCCAGCGGGAGGGCGGAGACCCAGTACTTC. Its translation is CASSLVSSGRAETQYF.

The gene calls are TRBV7-2 and TRBJ1-1; D is perhaps TRBD1 (6 bases). V dropped 1 base and J dropped 8 bases, with 20 bases sitting between them. The germline V gene has CDR1 SGHTA and CDR2 FQGNSA. This CDR3 region has 16 residues. For the CDR3, the DNA is TGTGCCAGCAGCTTAGTTAGGGGCGCGGGGGCGGGGGAAGCTTTCTTT. It encodes CASSLVRGAGAGEAFF.

The chain employs TRBV6-2 or TRBV6-3 and TRBJ1-1; D might be TRBD1 (5 bases). The CDR3 runs to 18 residues. Trimming cost V 4 bases and J 7 bases, with 28 bases left between them. Germline CDR1 MNHEY, CDR2 SVGEGT. CDR3: CASSSYDSKGLSLVEAFF. The CDR3 DNA reads TGTGCCAGCAGTTCCTACGACAGTAAGGGACTAAGTCTCGTTGAAGCTTTCTTT.

The rearrangement uses TRBV3-1 (or the pseudogene TRBV3-2) and TRBJ2-1; 8 bases match TRBD2. The ends lost 0 bases at V and 2 bases at J; junction bases unmatched: 21. CDR3 length equals 22 residues. Germline-derived CDR1 and CDR2 are LGHDT and YNNKEL (reference sequence). CDR3 residues: CASSQDKEGREVILEAYNEQFF. The CDR3 nucleotides read TGTGCCAGCAGCCAAGATAAGGAGGGGCGGGAGGTCATTCTAGAGGCCTACAATGAGCAGTTCTTC.

To note about this clone: Other DNA sequences in the sample encode the same CDR3. The chain has TRBV30 and TRBJ1-1, with D unclear. Germline V gene lookup returns CDR1 GTSNPN and CDR2 SVGIG (reference sequence). The CDR3 is made up of 11 amino acids. V was clipped by 3 bases and J by 8 bases, with 10 bases between them. In DNA form, the CDR3 reads TGTGCCTGGAGCCCCACAAGAGAAGCTTTCTTT. Translated, it gives CAWSPTREAFF. Full variable domain (missing parts from reference TRBV30 and TRBJ1-1): SQTIHQWPATLVQPVGSPLSLECTVEGTSNPNLYWYRQAAGRGLQLLFYSVGIGQISSEVPQNLSASRPQDRQFILSSKKLLLSDSGFYLCAWSPTREAFFGQGTRLTVV.

The chain employs TRBV7-2 and TRBJ2-7; TRBD1 aligns across 7 bases. Germline loops: CDR1 SGHTA, CDR2 FQGNSA. V shed 5 bases, J shed 3 bases, and the junction held 4 bases outside the gene matches. CDR3 length: 13 residues. The CDR3 DNA reads TGTGCCAGCAGCAGCGACAGGGTCTACGAGCAGTACTTC. Its protein is CASSSDRVYEQYF.